These 11 T cell receptor beta chains share one sample of origin, sequenced in a study of cytomegalovirus exposure and HLA in healthy donors. The PCR made use of 60 Vbeta and 13 Jbeta primers. Some clones are missing from TCRdb's copy, which holds only in-frame ones; the method was immunoSEQ multiplex PCR. The table shows about 200,000 clones, with roughly 78% occurring only once. The sample consisted of PBMCs. The receptors come from a woman aged 30 to 39 in good health and CMV-seropositive.

This rearrangement joins TRBV5-6 to TRBJ2-7; D possibly corresponds to TRBD2 (6 bases). The ends were cut back, 7 bases at V and 6 bases at J, with 17 bases in the middle. From germline, CDR1 is SGHDT and CDR2 YYEEEE. The CDR3 extends over 13 amino acids. CDR3 sequence: CASAWGLNREQYF. The CDR3 DNA sequence: TGTGCCAGCGCCTGGGGACTCAACCGCGAGCAGTACTTC.

The chain links TRBV11-3 to TRBJ2-3, with D hard to call. CDR3 size: 15 residues. Germline V CDR1 and CDR2: SGHNT, YENEEA. V was pared by 5 bases and J by 0 bases, with 12 bases between. CDR3 amino acids: CASSPRSPSTDTQYF. CDR3 coding DNA: TGTGCCAGCAGCCCCAGGTCGCCTAGCACAGATACGCAGTATTTT.

This rearrangement joins TRBV11-3 to TRBJ2-1, with 9 nucleotides matching TRBD2. The junction had 8 bases not matched to a gene; V was cut back by 0 bases and J by 5 bases. The CDR3 extends over 17 amino acids. The germline V gene has CDR1 SGHNT and CDR2 YENEEA. This chain's CDR3 is CASSLDPQTSGHNEQFF. The DNA of the CDR3 is TGTGCCAGCAGCTTAGATCCCCAGACTAGCGGACACAATGAGCAGTTCTTC. The full variable domain, completed using reference TRBV11-3 and TRBJ2-1, is EAGVVQSPRYKIIEKKQPVAFWCNPISGHNTLYWYLQNLGQGPELLIRYENEEAVDDSQLPKDRFSAERLKGVDSTLKIQPAELGDSAVYLCASSLDPQTSGHNEQFFGPGTRLTVL.

The rearrangement joins TRBV5-1 to TRBJ2-6; 7 nucleotides align to TRBD1. The ends lost 5 bases at V and 2 bases at J; junction bases unmatched: 4. This CDR3 comprises 15 residues. Germline V gene data show CDR1 as SGHRS and CDR2 as YFSETQ. The chain's CDR3 is CASRVGQAGANVLTF. The DNA of the CDR3 is TGCGCCAGCAGAGTCGGACAGGCTGGGGCCAACGTCCTGACTTTC.

The chain employs TRBV12-5 and TRBJ1-2; perhaps TRBD1 as D (5 bases). Looked up from germline, CDR1 is LGHNT and CDR2 is FRNRAP. The CDR3 runs to 15 residues. V lost 3 bases and J 6 bases, leaving 17 bases between the germline ends. Here the CDR3 DNA reads TGTGCTAGTGGTTTAGCAACAGGAGTGCGCGATGGCTACACCTTC. This sequence encodes CASGLATGVRDGYTF.

This chain uses TRBV30 with TRBJ1-1, with TRBD1 matching over 8 bases. With 2 bases clipped from V and 8 bases from J, the junction kept 19 bases outside the gene matches. The length of the CDR3 is 17 residues. Germline V CDR1 and CDR2: GTSNPN, SVGIG (reference sequence). The CDR3 DNA is TGTGCCTGGAGTCAGAGCTCAGGACAGGGTGTTTTCGGGGAAGCTTTCTTT. As protein: CAWSQSSGQGVFGEAFF.

The chain recombines TRBV6-5 with TRBJ2-1; D ambiguous. CDR1 is MNHEY and CDR2 is SVGAGI in the germline V gene. Trimming removed 6 bases at V and 3 bases at J, with 15 bases between. This CDR3 has 15 amino acids. The CDR3 spells CASSLYVELYNEQFF. CDR3 DNA: TGTGCCAGCAGCCTTTACGTTGAACTCTACAATGAGCAGTTCTTC.

This clone was recorded once. This chain uses TRBV27 with TRBJ1-1, with 12 bases identical to TRBD1. The V gene's germline CDR1 is MNHEY and CDR2 SMNVEV (reference sequence). V lost 6 bases to trimming and J lost 4 bases; unmatched junction nucleotides: 12. The CDR3 consists of 17 residues. CDR3 sequence reads: CASRASGTGGAGTEAFF. For the CDR3, the DNA is TGTGCCAGCAGGGCTTCCGGGACAGGGGGCGCGGGCACTGAAGCTTTCTTT.

V usage is TRBV4-1 and J usage is TRBJ2-1, with a possible D match to TRBD1 (6 bases). V was trimmed by 2 bases and J by 7 bases, leaving 12 bases between them. The CDR3 is made up of 14 amino acids. CDR1 MGHRA and CDR2 YSYEKL come from the germline V gene. The CDR3 nucleotides read TGCGCCAGCAGCCAATTGACAGGAGATAATGAGCAGTTCTTC. Its protein is CASSQLTGDNEQFF.

This clone has only one observation. This rearrangement joins TRBV4-1 to TRBJ1-1; D possibly corresponds to TRBD1 (5 bases). Trimming removed 0 bases at V and 1 base at J, with 9 bases between. The CDR3 totals 15 residues. Germline V gene data show CDR1 as MGHRA and CDR2 as YSYEKL. Written as DNA, the CDR3 is TGCGCCAGCAGCCAAGAGCAGGGCCCGAACACTGAAGCTTTCTTT. This gives the protein CASSQEQGPNTEAFF.

This clone was recorded only once. V and J are TRBV11-2 and TRBJ2-1, with 7 positions matching TRBD2. V gave up 6 bases and J gave up 5 bases; unmatched junction bases: 7. Germline V gene lookup returns CDR1 SGHAT and CDR2 FQNNGV. The CDR3 is 14 amino acids. CDR3 coding DNA: TGTGCCAGCAGTACACTAGCGAGCGACAATGAGCAGTTCTTC. This sequence encodes CASSTLASDNEQFF.